This T cell receptor (beta chain) comes out of a study of T cell responses to AZD1222 COVID-19 vaccine. Study results and limitations: No day 14 peak samples; only post-peak repertoires were characterized. Breadth and depth of Spike-specific TCRs rose after two AZD1222 doses.

To note about this clone: Its cognate antigen is unknown.

Germline CDR1 is KGHSH and CDR2 is LQKENI. The junction had 11 bases not matched to a gene; V was cut back by 3 bases and J by 5 bases. This CDR3 region has 16 residues. This table comes from immunoSEQ multiplex PCR, and its TCRdb copy is limited to in-frame clones, with some not included. Found here are roughly 150,000 clones, 91% of them singletons; the top ten hold 1.4%. This sample comprised peripheral blood, obtained on day 0 of AZD1222 vaccination. This receptor was identified in an adult in good health. This sequence joins TRBV18 and TRBJ2-5, with 8 bases matching TRBD1. This CDR3 reads CASSPRRTGSQETQYF. CDR3 in DNA: TGTGCCAGCTCACCGCGTAGGACAGGGTCTCAGGAGACCCAGTACTTC.